This TCR beta chain was observed in a study of blood T cell repertoires in COVID-19. This clone appeared a few times. Within the sample, other DNA sequences also encode this same CDR3. Some clones are missing from TCRdb's copy, which holds only in-frame ones; the method was immunoSEQ multiplex PCR. The sample lists 350,000 to 450,000 clones, about 90% occurring once. V lost 2 bases to trimming and J lost 3 bases, with 26 bases between them. CDR3 length: 19 amino acids. CDR1 is KGHSH, CDR2 LQKENI, per germline. This chain uses TRBV18 with TRBJ2-7; possibly TRBD2 for D (7 bases). The source of this sequence is a woman aged 60 to 75 with COVID-19, enrolled during active disease. The sequencing sample was made of peripheral blood. The CDR3 nucleotides are TGTGCCAGCTCACCAACCTCTACAGTCTACGGGGGGCTCTTCTACGAGCAGTACTTC. As protein: CASSPTSTVYGGLFYEQYF. The full variable domain, completed using reference TRBV18 and TRBJ2-7, is NAGVMQNPRHLVRRRGQEARLRCSPMKGHSHVYWYRQLPEEGLKFMVYLQKENIIDESGMPKERFSAEFPKEGPSILRIQQVVRGDSAAYFCASSPTSTVYGGLFYEQYFGPGTRLTVT.